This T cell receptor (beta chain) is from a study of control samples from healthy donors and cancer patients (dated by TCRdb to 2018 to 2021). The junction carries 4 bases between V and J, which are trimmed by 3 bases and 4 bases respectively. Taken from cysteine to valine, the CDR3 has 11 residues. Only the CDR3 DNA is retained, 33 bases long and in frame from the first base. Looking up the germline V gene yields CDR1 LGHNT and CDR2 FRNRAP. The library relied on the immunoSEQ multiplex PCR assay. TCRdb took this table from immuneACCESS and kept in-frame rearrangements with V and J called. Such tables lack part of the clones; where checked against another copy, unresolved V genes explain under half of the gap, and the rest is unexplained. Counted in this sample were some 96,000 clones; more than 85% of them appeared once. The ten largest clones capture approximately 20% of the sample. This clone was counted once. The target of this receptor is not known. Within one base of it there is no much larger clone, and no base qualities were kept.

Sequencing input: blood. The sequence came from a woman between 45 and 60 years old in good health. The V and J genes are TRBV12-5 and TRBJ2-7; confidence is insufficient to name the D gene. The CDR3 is CASGFSYEQYV. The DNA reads TGTGCTAGTGGTTTTAGTTACGAGCAGTACGTC.